A single sample is the source of the 14 T cell receptor beta chains below, sequenced in a study of OX40 agonist ivuxolimab in advanced cancers. Using immunoSEQ multiplex PCR, the repertoire was profiled, and TCRdb retains in-frame clones only, with some absent. This table holds about 80,000 clones, about 93% found once. Source: CD4+ or CD8+ T cells sorted from blood, taken in a trial of the OX40 agonist ivuxolimab. Receptor source: an adult with an advanced solid tumor such as melanoma, head and neck, liver or kidney cancer.

The J gene is TRBJ2-3, the V gene TRBV5-4; possibly TRBD1 for D (5 bases). The V end was cut by 4 bases, the J end by 0 bases, with 12 bases between. There are 15 residues in the CDR3. The germline CDR1 and CDR2 sequences are SGHNT and YYREEE (reference sequence). Here the CDR3 reads CASSGWGTSTDTQYF. CDR3 nucleotides: TGTGCCAGCAGCGGGTGGGGCACTAGCACAGATACGCAGTATTTT.

The chain couples TRBV9 to TRBJ1-2; D gene ambiguous. Trimming removed 0 bases at V and 7 bases at J, with 10 bases between. The germline CDR1 and CDR2 sequences are SGDLS and YYNGEE. The CDR3 length is 13 residues. CDR3: CASSVVGVLGYTF. CDR3 nucleotides: TGTGCCAGCAGCGTAGTAGGAGTTCTTGGCTACACCTTC.

The genes are TRBV9 and TRBJ2-4; a weak D match, TRBD1 (6 bases). V gave up 3 bases and J gave up 0 bases, with 19 bases separating them. This CDR3 has 18 amino acids. Germline V CDR1 and CDR2: SGDLS, YYNGEE. The CDR3 coding sequence is TGTGCCAGCAGCGCTACCGATTGGACAGATATAGCCAAAAACATTCAGTACTTC. This encodes CASSATDWTDIAKNIQYF.

The rearrangement links TRBV28 to TRBJ2-1, with 13 bases that match TRBD2. This CDR3 spans 18 amino acids. Unmatched junction bases numbered 11, after V lost 7 bases and J lost 2 bases. Per the germline V gene, CDR1 is MDHEN and CDR2 is SYDVKM. CDR3 protein: CASKDPGLAGPTYNEQFF. The CDR3 nucleotides read TGTGCCAGCAAGGATCCGGGACTAGCGGGACCCACCTACAATGAGCAGTTCTTC.

The CDR3 DNA follows: TGTGCCAGCAGCTCCAGACCCCCTTGGCGGGAGGGCCGTGGGGAGCAGTTCTTC. Translating gives CASSSRPPWREGRGEQFF. V and J are TRBV11-2 and TRBJ2-1; 9 nucleotides line up with TRBD2. The V segment lost 4 bases and the J segment 10 bases; nucleotides outside the gene matches: 20. Germline CDR1 is SGHAT and CDR2 is FQNNGV. The CDR3 covers 18 residues.

This sequence joins TRBV7-6 and TRBJ1-5; D unresolved. CDR1 SGHVS and CDR2 FNYEAQ come from the germline V gene. This CDR3 is 14 amino acids long. Trimming pared 2 bases from V and 1 base from J, leaving 6 bases between. The CDR3 sequence is CASSLLGSNQPQHF. In DNA, the CDR3 is TGTGCCAGCAGCTTATTAGGAAGCAATCAGCCCCAGCATTTT.

J is TRBJ2-7 and V is TRBV9, with D perhaps TRBD1 (5 bases). CDR3 length: 15 residues. Looked up from germline, CDR1 is SGDLS and CDR2 is YYNGEE. Trimming shortened V by 3 bases and J by 2 bases, and 15 bases separated the two germline ends. CDR3 amino acids: CASSAPGSSTYEQYF. DNA for the CDR3: TGTGCCAGCAGCGCGCCAGGGTCTTCCACCTACGAGCAGTACTTC. The variable domain in full, completed from reference TRBV9 and TRBJ2-7, reads DSGVTQTPKHLITATGQRVTLRCSPRSGDLSVYWYQQSLDQGLQFLIQYYNGEERAKGNILERFSAQQFPDLHSELNLSSLELGDSALYFCASSAPGSSTYEQYFGPGTRLTVT.

The chain uses TRBV19 and TRBJ2-1, with 10 bases fitting TRBD2. This CDR3 is 14 amino acids long. Germline assignment: CDR1 LNHDA and CDR2 SQIVND (reference sequence). J gave up 6 bases and V 5 bases, and 4 bases lay outside the gene matches. CDR3 residues: CASSLAGGPNEQFF. The CDR3 DNA reads as TGTGCCAGTAGTTTAGCGGGAGGTCCCAATGAGCAGTTCTTC. Filled out from reference TRBV19 and TRBJ2-1, the complete variable domain reads DGGITQSPKYLFRKEGQNVTLSCEQNLNHDAMYWYRQDPGQGLRLIYYSQIVNDFQKGDIAEGYSVSREKKESFPLTVTSAQKNPTAFYLCASSLAGGPNEQFFGPGTRLTVL.

This clone was detected only once. An end of the junction does not agree with germline; a read error may underlie this. The chain carries TRBV7-3 and TRBJ2-3, with D perhaps TRBD1 (6 bases). Germline values: CDR1 SGHTA, CDR2 FQGTGA. CDR3 size: 14 residues. CDR3 bases: TGTGCCAGCAGCGTAACAGGGTCGGCAGATACGCAGTATTTT. This codes for CASSVTGSADTQYF.

CDR3 protein: CASSFMGGDEQYF. The CDR3 nucleotides read TGTGCCAGCAGTTTTATGGGGGGGGACGAGCAGTACTTC. V usage is TRBV6-5 and J usage is TRBJ2-7, with 7 bases fitting TRBD2. V was clipped by 4 bases and J by 5 bases; unmatched bases: 5. CDR1 is MNHEY, CDR2 SVGAGI, per germline. This CDR3 comprises 13 residues.

The chain couples TRBV5-1 to TRBJ2-1; 10 nucleotides match TRBD1. The trim removed 6 bases at V and 5 bases at J, leaving 5 bases unmatched. Germline V gene lookup returns CDR1 SGHRS and CDR2 YFSETQ. This CDR3 has 14 amino acids. The CDR3 loop is CASTSDRGHNEQFF. The CDR3, as DNA: TGCGCCAGCACCTCCGACAGGGGGCACAATGAGCAGTTCTTC.

The genes are TRBV6-5 and TRBJ2-1; D not certain. V was cut by 0 bases and J by 0 bases, with 0 bases left in between. The CDR3 spans 13 residues. From germline, CDR1 is MNHEY and CDR2 SVGAGI. The chain's CDR3 is CASSYSSYNEQFF. For the CDR3, the DNA is TGTGCCAGCAGTTACTCCTCCTACAATGAGCAGTTCTTC.

V and J are TRBV9 and TRBJ2-4, with D unclear. The CDR3 has 13 residues. The V gene lost 4 bases and the J gene lost 6 bases, with 11 bases spanning the gap. The germline CDR1 and CDR2 sequences are SGDLS and YYNGEE. CDR3 nucleotide sequence: TGTGCCAGCAGCCCCCGCGGCCCAAACATTCAGTACTTC. Encoded protein: CASSPRGPNIQYF.

The chain carries TRBV9 and TRBJ2-1, with 7 nucleotides matching TRBD2. The CDR3 runs to 16 residues. Germline-derived CDR1 and CDR2 are SGDLS and YYNGEE. V lost 0 bases to trimming and J lost 5 bases; unmatched junction nucleotides: 8. The CDR3 loop is CASSVVGEGPHNEQFF. In DNA form, the CDR3 reads TGTGCCAGCAGCGTAGTGGGGGAGGGCCCCCACAATGAGCAGTTCTTC.